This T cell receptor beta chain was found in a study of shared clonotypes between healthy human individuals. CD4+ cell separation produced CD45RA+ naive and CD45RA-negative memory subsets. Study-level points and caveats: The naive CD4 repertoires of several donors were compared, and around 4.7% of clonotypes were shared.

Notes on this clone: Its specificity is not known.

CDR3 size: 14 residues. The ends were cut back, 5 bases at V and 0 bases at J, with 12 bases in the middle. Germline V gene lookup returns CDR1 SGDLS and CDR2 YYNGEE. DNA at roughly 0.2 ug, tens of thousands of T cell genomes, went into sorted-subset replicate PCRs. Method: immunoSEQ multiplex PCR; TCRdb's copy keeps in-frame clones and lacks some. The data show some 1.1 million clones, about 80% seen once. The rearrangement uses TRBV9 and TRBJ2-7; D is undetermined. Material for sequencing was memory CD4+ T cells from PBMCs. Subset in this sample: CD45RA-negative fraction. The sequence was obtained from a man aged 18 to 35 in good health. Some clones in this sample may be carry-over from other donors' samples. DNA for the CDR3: TGTGCCAGCAGTTACCTACCTAGCTCCTACGAGCAGTACTTC. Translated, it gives CASSYLPSSYEQYF.